Listed below are T cell receptor beta chains from one sample, sequenced in a study of T cell responses to AZD1222 COVID-19 vaccine. Some clones are missing from TCRdb's copy, which holds only in-frame ones; the method was immunoSEQ multiplex PCR. The sample gives about 190,000 clones, around 86% of which show up once; 2.7% is in the top ten. This specimen consisted of peripheral blood, obtained on day 0 of MenACWY control vaccination. The receptors shown here come from an adult in good health. Each CDR3 is given with its conserved first and last residue. A D gene is named only where the DNA matches it firmly. Expanded clones get a size class; other rows say once, few or many, or leave the size out.

abundance	d_gene	v_gene	j_gene	CDR3nt	CDR3aa
-	TRBD1	TRBV29-1	TRBJ1-3	TGCAGCATGACAGGGCGAGGAAACACCATATATTTT	CSMTGRGNTIYF
-	-	TRBV5-1	TRBJ2-6	TGCGCCAGCAGCCCGGCCGGGGGTGGGGCCAACGTCCTGACTTTC	CASSPAGGGANVLTF
-	TRBD1	TRBV6-1	TRBJ1-4	TGTGCCAGCAGCGAAGGGACAGGGAATGAAAAACTGTTTTTT	CASSEGTGNEKLFF
-	TRBD1	TRBV9	TRBJ1-4	TGTGCCAGCAGCGTGGGCAGGGGGCATGAAAAACTGTTTTTT	CASSVGRGHEKLFF
few	-	TRBV4-2	TRBJ2-7	TGTGCCAGCAGCCAAGATCTGGGATATGAGCAGTACTTC	CASSQDLGYEQYF
-	TRBD2	TRBV10-2	TRBJ2-7	TGCGCCAGCAGTGAGTCCTCGGGAGGTGCCTACGAGCAGTACTTC	CASSESSGGAYEQYF
-	-	TRBV4-3	TRBJ2-1	TGCGCCAGCAGCCATACTAGCAGCGATGAGCAGTTCTTC	CASSHTSSDEQFF
-	-	TRBV5-1	TRBJ2-2	TGCGCCAGCAGCACCCGCGGGGAGTTAGGAGCCGGGGAGCTGTTTTTT	CASSTRGELGAGELFF
-	-	TRBV6-2/TRBV6-3	TRBJ2-1	TGTGCCAGCAGTTACTCCCGTGAGCAGTTCTTC	CASSYSREQFF
once	TRBD1	TRBV3-1/TRBV3-2	TRBJ2-3	TGTGCCAGCAGCCCCAGACAGGGGGCAACAGATACGCAGTATTTT	CASSPRQGATDTQYF
-	-	TRBV6-5	TRBJ1-6	TGTGCCAGCAGTTATACCGACAGGCCTTATAATTCACCCCTCCACTTT	CASSYTDRPYNSPLHF
-	TRBD2	TRBV2	TRBJ2-1	TGTGCCACCAGCGGGAGTTATGTCAATGAGCAGTTCTTC	CATSGSYVNEQFF
-	TRBD1	TRBV7-3	TRBJ2-1	TGTGCCAGCAGCCCGGACAGGGTAGGGGATGAGCAGTTCTTC	CASSPDRVGDEQFF
-	-	TRBV6-5	TRBJ1-4	TGTGCCAGCAAAGGGGGGGGTACTAATGAAAAACTGTTTTTT	CASKGGGTNEKLFF
-	-	TRBV2	TRBJ1-3	TGTGCCAGCAGTGTACCCCCCACGTCAAACACCATATATTTT	CASSVPPTSNTIYF
-	-	TRBV10-3	TRBJ2-3	TGTGCCATCAGTGACAGGGTGGGCACAGATACGCAGTATTTT	CAISDRVGTDTQYF
-	TRBD1	TRBV10-3	TRBJ1-1	TGTGCCATCAGTGAGTCGAGCGCGACAGGGGGTCGGTCTGAAGCTTTCTTT	CAISESSATGGRSEAFF
-	TRBD2	TRBV30	TRBJ2-3	TGTGCCTGGAGAAGTTCGGCTAGCGGGGGCCGGGGGACAGATACGCAGTATTTT	CAWRSSASGGRGTDTQYF
-	-	TRBV6-5	TRBJ2-7	TGTGCCAGTTCGAGAGCGCAAACCTACGAGCAGTACTTC	CASSRAQTYEQYF
-	TRBD2	TRBV2	TRBJ2-5	TGTGCCAGCAGTGAAGGGGGAGGGTCCTGGGAGACCCAGTACTTC	CASSEGGGSWETQYF
-	-	TRBV5-1	TRBJ2-4	TGCGCCAAGAACAGAACCCTCGAAAACATTCAGTACTTC	CAKNRTLENIQYF
-	TRBD2	TRBV2	TRBJ2-3	TGTGCCAGCAGTGCGGGGGACTATAACACAGATACGCAGTATTTT	CASSAGDYNTDTQYF
-	TRBD1	TRBV2	TRBJ1-2	TGTGCCAGCAGGCGGGACAGCCTCTTCTATGGCTACACCTTC	CASRRDSLFYGYTF
-	-	TRBV15	TRBJ1-1	TGTGCCACCAGCAGAGATGGGGCAGGCGCCGGTGGAACTGAAGCTTTCTTT	CATSRDGAGAGGTEAFF
-	-	TRBV4-2	TRBJ2-1	TGTGCCAGCAGCCTATCGTACGGTGAGCAGTTCTTC	CASSLSYGEQFF
-	TRBD1	TRBV6-5	TRBJ2-1	TGTGCCAGCAGAAGACAGGGATCCGGTGAGCAGTTCTTC	CASRRQGSGEQFF
-	-	TRBV24-1	TRBJ2-7	TGTGCCACCAGTGATCCCGGGACACCATGGGGCGAGCAGTACTTC	CATSDPGTPWGEQYF
-	-	TRBV3-1/TRBV3-2	TRBJ2-6	TGTGCCAGCAGCCGCTTCGGCTCTGGGGCCAACGTCCTGACTTTC	CASSRFGSGANVLTF
-	-	TRBV7-9	TRBJ2-3	TGTGCCAGCAGCTTGACGGCCTCGGGTACGCAGTATTTT	CASSLTASGTQYF
-	TRBD1	TRBV5-6	TRBJ2-7	TGTGCCAGCAGCTTGCCCGGGACAGTGTCCTACGAGCAGTACTTC	CASSLPGTVSYEQYF
-	-	TRBV30	TRBJ1-2	TGTGCCTGGAGTGTTTCTTCGGGGGGGGATGGCTACACCTTC	CAWSVSSGGDGYTF
-	-	TRBV28	TRBJ2-3	TGTGCCAGCGAAGATTGGGGGGCAGATACGCAGTATTTT	CASEDWGADTQYF
-	-	TRBV7-9	TRBJ1-5	TGTGCCAGCAGCCGGACAGCTAATCAGCCCCAGCATTTT	CASSRTANQPQHF